This T cell receptor beta chain emerged from a study of OX40 agonist ivuxolimab in advanced cancers. Across the whole study: An agonistic human IgG2 monoclonal antibody against OX40 (CD134) was given. Partial responses were observed in three patients, of whom one had hepatocellular carcinoma and two had cutaneous melanoma. Findings and limits, study-wide: In the expanded peripheral T cells, antigen specificity was never determined.

Here immunoSEQ multiplex PCR was the method, and the copy in TCRdb shows in-frame clones only, minus some. The sample includes roughly 15,000 clones, around 76% of them seen just once. Patients with autoimmune history or systemic immunosuppression were excluded. Germline loops: CDR1 SGHDT, CDR2 YYEEEE. V was clipped by 2 bases and J by 2 bases, with 11 bases between them. This CDR3 has 15 amino acids. On this clone: The antigen is not known.

The gene calls are TRBV5-6 and TRBJ1-5; D is perhaps TRBD1 (5 bases). Source: CD4+ or CD8+ T cells sorted from blood, taken in a trial of the OX40 agonist ivuxolimab. This receptor was identified in an adult with an advanced solid tumor such as melanoma, head and neck, liver or kidney cancer. CDR3 sequence: CASSFRTGGNQPQHF. The CDR3 nucleotides read TGTGCCAGCAGCTTCCGGACGGGGGGCAATCAGCCCCAGCATTTT.